These 13 T cell receptor beta chains were all obtained from the same sample, sequenced in a study of OX40 agonist ivuxolimab in advanced cancers. The data were produced by immunoSEQ multiplex PCR, yet TCRdb's version contains in-frame clones alone and is incomplete. The sample gives 90,000 or so clones, roughly 90% of which show up once; approximately 2.5% is in the top ten. The starting material was CD4+ or CD8+ T cells sorted from blood, obtained in a trial of the OX40 agonist ivuxolimab. These receptors came from an adult with an advanced solid tumor such as melanoma, head and neck, liver or kidney cancer.

This chain uses TRBV28 with TRBJ2-4, with a tentative D call TRBD1 (6 bases). CDR1 MDHEN and CDR2 SYDVKM come from the germline V gene. Deletions cut 6 bases from V and 6 bases from J, with 12 bases between. The CDR3 covers 13 residues. This CDR3 is CASRQGTPNIQYF. Written as DNA, the CDR3 is TGTGCCAGCAGACAGGGTACACCAAACATTCAGTACTTC.

The chain combines TRBV4-1 with TRBJ2-1; 10 bases agree with TRBD2. The germline V gene encodes CDR1 MGHRA and CDR2 YSYEKL. This CDR3 is 16 amino acids long. The V and J ends lost 2 bases and 3 bases, in that order; junction bases with no gene match: 4. This CDR3 reads CASSQPGLADYNEQFF. The CDR3 DNA sequence: TGCGCCAGCAGCCAACCCGGACTAGCGGACTACAATGAGCAGTTCTTC.

This clone came up once. The chain has TRBV18 and TRBJ2-1; TRBD2 matches at 9 bases. This CDR3 region has 16 residues. V trimming: 3 bases; J trimming: 0 bases; junction bases outside the gene matches: 3. Per germline, CDR1 KGHSH and CDR2 LQKENI. As DNA, the CDR3 is TGTGCCAGCTCACCCCTTAGCGGGAGCTCCTACAATGAGCAGTTCTTC. This gives the protein CASSPLSGSSYNEQFF. Together with reference TRBV18 and TRBJ2-1, the CDR3 gives the full variable domain: NAGVMQNPRHLVRRRGQEARLRCSPMKGHSHVYWYRQLPEEGLKFMVYLQKENIIDESGMPKERFSAEFPKEGPSILRIQQVVRGDSAAYFCASSPLSGSSYNEQFFGPGTRLTVL.

The V and J genes are TRBV19 and TRBJ2-7; possible D gene TRBD2, 6 bases. The V gene's germline CDR1 is LNHDA and CDR2 SQIVND (reference sequence). There are 14 residues in the CDR3. Trimming removed 4 bases at V and 4 bases at J, with 14 bases between. The CDR3 sequence is CASSTKEGSYEQYF. The CDR3 region has the DNA TGTGCCAGTAGTACTAAGGAGGGTTCGTACGAGCAGTACTTC.

The chain uses TRBV7-6 and TRBJ1-1; D is possibly TRBD1 (5 bases). V was pared by 2 bases and J by 9 bases, with 13 bases between. This CDR3 region has 13 residues. The germline V gene has CDR1 SGHVS and CDR2 FNYEAQ. CDR3 in amino acids: CASSLPGGRQAFF. The CDR3, as DNA: TGTGCCAGCAGCTTACCGGGGGGACGGCAAGCTTTCTTT.

The V and J genes are TRBV6-5 and TRBJ2-3; a weak D match, TRBD1 (5 bases). There are 15 residues in the CDR3. Germline CDR1 MNHEY, CDR2 SVGAGI. Trimming stripped 7 bases from V and 1 base from J, with 15 bases between. The chain's CDR3 is CASKWGGAGTDTQYF. The CDR3 nucleotides are TGTGCCAGCAAATGGGGCGGAGCCGGCACAGATACGCAGTATTTT.

The chain joins TRBV7-8 to TRBJ1-4; maybe TRBD1 (5 bases). The CDR3 is 13 amino acids. Germline assignment: CDR1 SGHVS and CDR2 FQNEAQ. Trimming took off 0 bases at V and 8 bases at J, with 7 bases between the two ends. The CDR3 nucleotides read TGTGCCAGCAGCTTAGCGGGGGTGGAAAAACTGTTTTTT. This gives the protein CASSLAGVEKLFF.

The rearrangement joins TRBV18 to TRBJ2-5; TRBD1 is a possible D gene (6 bases). Germline CDR1 and CDR2: KGHSH and LQKENI. This CDR3 spans 16 amino acids. V was trimmed by 0 bases and J by 1 base, leaving 12 bases between them. The CDR3 loop reads CASSPPVGGSQETQYF. CDR3 bases: TGTGCCAGCTCACCACCCGTAGGGGGATCCCAAGAGACCCAGTACTTC.

The chain couples TRBV7-8 to TRBJ2-2; D gene unclear. With 3 bases removed from V and 6 bases from J, the gap between germline ends came to 17 bases. CDR3 size: 16 residues. Germline V gene data show CDR1 as SGHVS and CDR2 as FQNEAQ. CDR3 sequence reads: CASSFRRPPYPGELFF. The CDR3 DNA sequence: TGTGCCAGCAGCTTTAGAAGGCCGCCATATCCCGGGGAGCTGTTTTTT.

The J gene is TRBJ2-3, the V gene TRBV10-1, with 7 bases fitting TRBD2. CDR1 and CDR2 from the germline V gene are WNHNN and SYGVQD (reference sequence). The ends lost 3 bases at V and 1 base at J; junction bases unmatched: 1. This CDR3 region has 14 residues. The CDR3 nucleotides read TGCGCCAGCAGTGAAGCGGGGCGCACAGATACGCAGTATTTT. Translating it yields CASSEAGRTDTQYF.

The rearrangement links TRBV7-6 to TRBJ2-2; TRBD2 is a possible D gene (6 bases). V lost 6 bases and J lost 5, with 10 bases in between. Germline V gives CDR1 SGHVS, CDR2 FNYEAQ. This CDR3 spans 13 amino acids. The CDR3, as DNA: TGTGCCAGCAGTCAAAGCGGGACCGGGGAGCTGTTTTTT. Translated: CASSQSGTGELFF.

The rearrangement uses TRBV10-2 and TRBJ2-7; perhaps TRBD2 as D (6 bases). CDR3 length: 14 residues. V lost 3 bases and J lost 0, with 9 bases in between. Germline V CDR1 and CDR2: WSHSY, SAAADI. CDR3 protein: CASSDIGGSYEQYF. The CDR3 region has the DNA TGCGCCAGCAGTGACATCGGGGGCTCCTACGAGCAGTACTTC.

The rearrangement joins TRBV5-6 to TRBJ2-4; a possible D gene is TRBD2 (5 bases). Trimming took 4 bases from V and 3 from J, leaving 11 bases between them. Germline V lookup: CDR1 SGHDT, CDR2 YYEEEE. The CDR3 has 14 residues. This chain's CDR3 is CASSRTGVKNIQYF. The CDR3 DNA is TGTGCCAGCAGCCGGACCGGGGTCAAAAACATTCAGTACTTC.